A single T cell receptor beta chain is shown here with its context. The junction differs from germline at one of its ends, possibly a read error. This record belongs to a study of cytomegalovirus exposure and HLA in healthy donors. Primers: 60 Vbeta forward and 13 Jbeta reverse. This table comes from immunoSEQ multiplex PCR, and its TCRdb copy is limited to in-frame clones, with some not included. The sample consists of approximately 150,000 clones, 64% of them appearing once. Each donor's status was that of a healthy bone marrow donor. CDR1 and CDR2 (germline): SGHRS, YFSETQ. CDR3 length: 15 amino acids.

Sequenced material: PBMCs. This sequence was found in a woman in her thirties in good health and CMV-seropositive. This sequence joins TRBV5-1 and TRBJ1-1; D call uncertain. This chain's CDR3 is CASSLEQSRYTEAFF. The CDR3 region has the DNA TGCGCCAGCAGCCTGGAACAGAGCCGCTACACCGAAGCTTTCTTT.